This TCR beta chain is drawn from a study of CD8 T cells in Susac syndrome. Findings of the study overall: Only a relatively small number of individuals were included in the TCR sequencing and HLA analysis.

As concerns this clonotype: The target antigen is unknown.

Reverse transcription of roughly 0.45 to 1 ug RNA used random hexamers. TCR beta CDR3 was amplified by immunoSEQ multiplex PCR. This amplification extended across 54 Vbeta and 13 Jbeta segments. TCRdb re-derived calls from the immunoSEQ multiplex PCR reads in MiXCR, one entry per CDR3 protein. The table has about 120,000 distinct CDR3 sequences, less than 95% seen once. Germline values: CDR1 LGHDT, CDR2 YNNKEL (reference sequence). Trimming removed 1 base from V and 2 bases from J, with 6 bases in between. CDR3 size: 15 residues. The study sequenced TCR beta in blood CD8+ and CD4+ T cells. TEMRA cells were FACS-enriched, and CD8+ and CD4+ T cells were isolated negatively.

Sequencing was carried out using CD4+ T cells from PBMCs. The chain has TRBV3-1 and TRBJ2-6, with TRBD1 as a possible D gene (5 bases). The sequence was collected from a human donor in good health. As DNA, the CDR3 is TGTGCCAGCAGCCAAGCAGGGACTGGGGCCAACGTCCTGACTTTC. It codes for CASSQAGTGANVLTF.